This T cell receptor (beta chain) derives from a study of cytomegalovirus exposure and HLA in healthy donors. Study overall: Early released data comprised some 85 million unique TCRs from HLA-typed donors. Broader study findings: It was reported that the classifier diagnosed cytomegalovirus status with high specificity and sensitivity in both the original and validation cohorts.

In the PCR, 60 Vbeta and 13 Jbeta primers were used. Sequencing was performed with immunoSEQ multiplex PCR; in TCRdb, only in-frame clones are kept and a portion is missing. Seen here are more than 200,000 clones, 75% to 80% observed once, and the top ten hold around 2%. Germline values: CDR1 SGHRS, CDR2 YFSETQ. The CDR3 is 14 amino acids. V lost 4 bases and J 2 bases, leaving 13 bases between the germline ends. Regarding this clone: The target antigen is unknown.

The origin of this receptor is a man aged 18 to 29 in good health and CMV-seronegative. The sample consisted of PBMCs. V usage is TRBV5-1 and J usage is TRBJ2-7; D not certain. The CDR3 region is CASSPMVKAYEQYF. For the CDR3, the DNA is TGCGCCAGCAGCCCTATGGTTAAAGCCTACGAGCAGTACTTC.